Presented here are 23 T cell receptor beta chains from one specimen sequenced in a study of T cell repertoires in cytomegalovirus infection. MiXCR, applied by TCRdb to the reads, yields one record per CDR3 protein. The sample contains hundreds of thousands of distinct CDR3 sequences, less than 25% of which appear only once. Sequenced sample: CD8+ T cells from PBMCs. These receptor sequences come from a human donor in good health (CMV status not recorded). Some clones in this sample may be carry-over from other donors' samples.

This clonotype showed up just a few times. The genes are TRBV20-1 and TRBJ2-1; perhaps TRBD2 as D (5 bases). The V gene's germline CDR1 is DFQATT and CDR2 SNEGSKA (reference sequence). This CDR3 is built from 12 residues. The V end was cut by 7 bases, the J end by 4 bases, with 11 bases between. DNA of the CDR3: TGCAGTGTTAGGGAGCGGTACAATGAGCAGTTCTTC. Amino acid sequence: CSVRERYNEQFF.

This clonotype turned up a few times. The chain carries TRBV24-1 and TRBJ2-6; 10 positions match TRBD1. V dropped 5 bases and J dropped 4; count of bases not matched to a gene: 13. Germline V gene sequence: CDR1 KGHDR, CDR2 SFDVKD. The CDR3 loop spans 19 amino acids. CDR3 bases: TGTGCCACCAGTGGGAGATGGGACAGGGGAAGTCCGGGGGCCAACGTCCTGACTTTC. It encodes CATSGRWDRGSPGANVLTF.

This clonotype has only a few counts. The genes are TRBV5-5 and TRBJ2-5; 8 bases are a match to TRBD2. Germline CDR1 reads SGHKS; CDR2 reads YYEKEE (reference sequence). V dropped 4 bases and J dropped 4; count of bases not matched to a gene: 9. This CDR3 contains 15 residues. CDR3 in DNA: TGTGCCAGCAGCGTGTCGGGGGGGGGAGTAGAGACCCAGTACTTC. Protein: CASSVSGGGVETQYF.

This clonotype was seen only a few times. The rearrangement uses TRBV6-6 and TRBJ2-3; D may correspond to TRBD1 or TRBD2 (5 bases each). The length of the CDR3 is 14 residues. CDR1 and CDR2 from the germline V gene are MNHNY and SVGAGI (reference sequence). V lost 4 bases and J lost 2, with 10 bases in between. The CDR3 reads CASSSGALTDTQYF. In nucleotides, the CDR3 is TGTGCCAGCAGTTCCGGGGCCCTCACAGATACGCAGTATTTT.

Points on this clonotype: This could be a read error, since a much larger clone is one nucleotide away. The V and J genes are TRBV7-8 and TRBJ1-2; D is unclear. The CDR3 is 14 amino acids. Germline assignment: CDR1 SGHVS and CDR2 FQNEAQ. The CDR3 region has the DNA TGTGCCTGCAGCTTAGCCGCAGAGTACTATGGCTACACCTTC. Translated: CACSLAAEYYGYTF.

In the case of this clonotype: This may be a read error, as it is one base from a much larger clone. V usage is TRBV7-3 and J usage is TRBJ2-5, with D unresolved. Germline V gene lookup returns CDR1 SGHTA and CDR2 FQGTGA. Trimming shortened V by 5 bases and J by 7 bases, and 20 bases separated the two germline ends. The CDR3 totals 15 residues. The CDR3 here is CASSTISELVATQYF. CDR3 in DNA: TGTGCCAGCAGCACCATTTCAGAGTTGGTTGCGACCCAGTACTTC.

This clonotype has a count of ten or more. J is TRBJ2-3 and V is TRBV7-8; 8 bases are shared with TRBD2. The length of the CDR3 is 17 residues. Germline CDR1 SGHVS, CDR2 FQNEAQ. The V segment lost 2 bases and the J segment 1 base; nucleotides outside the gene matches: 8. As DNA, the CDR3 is TGTGCCAGCAGCTTACGCTCGGGGGGGGCAGGCACAGATACGCAGTATTTT. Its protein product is CASSLRSGGAGTDTQYF.

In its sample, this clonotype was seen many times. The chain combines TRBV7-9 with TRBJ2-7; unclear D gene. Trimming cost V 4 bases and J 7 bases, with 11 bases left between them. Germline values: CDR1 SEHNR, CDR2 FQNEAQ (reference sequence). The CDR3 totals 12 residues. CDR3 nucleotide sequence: TGTGCCAGCAGCTGGGAAGGTAGGGAGCAGTACGTC. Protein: CASSWEGREQYV.

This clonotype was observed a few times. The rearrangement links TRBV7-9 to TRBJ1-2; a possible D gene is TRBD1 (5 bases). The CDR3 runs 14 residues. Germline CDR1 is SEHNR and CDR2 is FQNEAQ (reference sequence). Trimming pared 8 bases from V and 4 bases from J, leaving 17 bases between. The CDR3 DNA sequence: TGTGCCAGCGTAACTGGGACGGTCTCCTATGGCTACACCTTC. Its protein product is CASVTGTVSYGYTF. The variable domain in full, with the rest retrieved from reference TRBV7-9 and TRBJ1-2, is DTGVSQNPRHKITKRGQNVTFRCDPISEHNRLYWYRQTLGQGPEFLTYFQNEAQLEKSRLLSDRFSAERPKGSFSTLEIQRTEQGDSAMYLCASVTGTVSYGYTFGSGTRLTVV.

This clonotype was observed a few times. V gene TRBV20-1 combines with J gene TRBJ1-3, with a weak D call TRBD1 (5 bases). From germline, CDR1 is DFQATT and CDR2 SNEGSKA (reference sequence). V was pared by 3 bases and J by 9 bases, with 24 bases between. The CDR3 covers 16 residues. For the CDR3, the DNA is TGCAGTGCTAGCCACACCGACGTCGGGGGTTGGAGCACCATATATTTT. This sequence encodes CSASHTDVGGWSTIYF.

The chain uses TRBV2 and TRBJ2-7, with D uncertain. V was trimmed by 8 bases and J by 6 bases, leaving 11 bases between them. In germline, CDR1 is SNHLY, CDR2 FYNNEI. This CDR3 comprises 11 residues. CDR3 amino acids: CASPGLSEQYV. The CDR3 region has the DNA TGTGCCAGCCCCGGCCTATCCGAGCAGTACGTC.

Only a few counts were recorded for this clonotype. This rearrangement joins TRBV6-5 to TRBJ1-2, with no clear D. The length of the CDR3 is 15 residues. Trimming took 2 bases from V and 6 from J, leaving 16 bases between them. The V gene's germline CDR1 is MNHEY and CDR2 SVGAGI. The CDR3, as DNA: TGTGCCAGCAGTTACGAGGGAGGTGGAGGGAATGGCTACACCTTC. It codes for CASSYEGGGGNGYTF.

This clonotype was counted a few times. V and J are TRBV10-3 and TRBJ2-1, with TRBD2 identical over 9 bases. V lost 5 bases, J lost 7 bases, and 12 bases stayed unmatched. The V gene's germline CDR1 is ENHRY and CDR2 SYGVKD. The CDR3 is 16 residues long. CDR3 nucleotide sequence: TGTGCCATCAGTCCCTTAGCGGGGGCCGGTCGGAATGAGCAGTTCTTC. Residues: CAISPLAGAGRNEQFF.

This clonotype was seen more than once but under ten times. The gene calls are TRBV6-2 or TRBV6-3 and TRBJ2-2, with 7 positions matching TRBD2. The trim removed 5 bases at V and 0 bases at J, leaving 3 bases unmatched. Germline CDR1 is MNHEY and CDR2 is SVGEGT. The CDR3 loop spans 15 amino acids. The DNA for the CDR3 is TGTGCCAGCAGTACGGCGGGAGCGAACACCGGGGAGCTGTTTTTT. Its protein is CASSTAGANTGELFF.

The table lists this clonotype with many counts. This CDR3 reads CASSSPPTGGPYNEQFF. In DNA, the CDR3 is TGTGCCAGCAGCTCCCCTCCAACTGGGGGCCCATACAATGAGCAGTTCTTC. The chain uses TRBV7-2 and TRBJ2-1; D perhaps matches TRBD1 (6 bases). Germline CDR1 and CDR2: SGHTA and FQGNSA. The CDR3 runs to 17 residues. V was pared by 4 bases and J by 4 bases, with 20 bases between.

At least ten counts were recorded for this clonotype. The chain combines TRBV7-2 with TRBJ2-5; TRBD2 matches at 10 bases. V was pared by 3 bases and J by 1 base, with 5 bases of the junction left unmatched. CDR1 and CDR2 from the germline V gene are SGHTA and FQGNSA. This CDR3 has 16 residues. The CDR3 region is CASSFLLAGLQETQYF. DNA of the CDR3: TGTGCCAGCAGCTTTTTACTAGCGGGGCTCCAAGAGACCCAGTACTTC.

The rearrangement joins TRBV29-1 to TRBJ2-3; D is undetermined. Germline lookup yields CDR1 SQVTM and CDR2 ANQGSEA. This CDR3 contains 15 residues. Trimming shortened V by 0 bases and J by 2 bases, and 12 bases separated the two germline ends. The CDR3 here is CSVEDLRAVTDTQYF. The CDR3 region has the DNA TGCAGCGTTGAAGATCTTAGGGCAGTCACAGATACGCAGTATTTT.

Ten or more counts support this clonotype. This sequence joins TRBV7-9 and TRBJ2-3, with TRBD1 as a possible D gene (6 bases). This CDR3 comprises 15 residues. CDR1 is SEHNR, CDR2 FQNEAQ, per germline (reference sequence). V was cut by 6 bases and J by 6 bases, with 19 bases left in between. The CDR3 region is CASSWTDHEDDTQYF. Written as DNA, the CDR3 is TGTGCCAGCAGTTGGACAGACCACGAGGATGATACGCAGTATTTT.

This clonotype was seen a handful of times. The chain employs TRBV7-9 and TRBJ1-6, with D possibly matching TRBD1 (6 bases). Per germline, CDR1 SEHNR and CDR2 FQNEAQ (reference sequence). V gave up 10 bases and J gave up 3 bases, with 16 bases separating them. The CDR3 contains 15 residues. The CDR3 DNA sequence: TGTGCCACCTCGGGGGGGCCCGGCTATAATTCACCCCTCCACTTT. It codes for CATSGGPGYNSPLHF.

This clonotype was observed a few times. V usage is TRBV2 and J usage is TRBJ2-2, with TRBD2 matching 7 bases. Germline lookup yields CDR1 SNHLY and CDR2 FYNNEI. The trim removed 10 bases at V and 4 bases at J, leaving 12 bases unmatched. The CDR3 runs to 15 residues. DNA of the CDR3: TGTGCCACGCAACAGGCCGGGACTATCACCGGGGAGCTGTTTTTT. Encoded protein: CATQQAGTITGELFF.

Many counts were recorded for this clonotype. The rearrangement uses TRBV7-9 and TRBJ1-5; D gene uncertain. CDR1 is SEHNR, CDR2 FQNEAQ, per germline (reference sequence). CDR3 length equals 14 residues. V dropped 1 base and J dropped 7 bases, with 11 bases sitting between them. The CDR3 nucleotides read TGTGCCAGCAGCTTAGGGGGTCATGGGCAGCCCCAGCATTTT. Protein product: CASSLGGHGQPQHF. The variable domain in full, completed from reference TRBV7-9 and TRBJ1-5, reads DTGVSQNPRHKITKRGQNVTFRCDPISEHNRLYWYRQTLGQGPEFLTYFQNEAQLEKSRLLSDRFSAERPKGSFSTLEIQRTEQGDSAMYLCASSLGGHGQPQHFGDGTRLSIL.

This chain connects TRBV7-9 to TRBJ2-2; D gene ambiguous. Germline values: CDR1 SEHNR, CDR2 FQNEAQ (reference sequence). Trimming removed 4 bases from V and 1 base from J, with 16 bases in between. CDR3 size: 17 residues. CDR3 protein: CASSSERVNENTGELFF. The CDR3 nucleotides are TGTGCCAGCAGCTCCGAAAGGGTCAACGAGAACACCGGGGAGCTGTTTTTT. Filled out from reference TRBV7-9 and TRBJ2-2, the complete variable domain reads DTGVSQNPRHKITKRGQNVTFRCDPISEHNRLYWYRQTLGQGPEFLTYFQNEAQLEKSRLLSDRFSAERPKGSFSTLEIQRTEQGDSAMYLCASSSERVNENTGELFFGEGSRLTVL.

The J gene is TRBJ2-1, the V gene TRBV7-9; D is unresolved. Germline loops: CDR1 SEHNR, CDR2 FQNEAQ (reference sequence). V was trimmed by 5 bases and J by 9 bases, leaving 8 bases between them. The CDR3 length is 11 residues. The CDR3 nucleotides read TGTGCCAGCAGCCCCAACCCTGAGCAGTTCTTC. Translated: CASSPNPEQFF.